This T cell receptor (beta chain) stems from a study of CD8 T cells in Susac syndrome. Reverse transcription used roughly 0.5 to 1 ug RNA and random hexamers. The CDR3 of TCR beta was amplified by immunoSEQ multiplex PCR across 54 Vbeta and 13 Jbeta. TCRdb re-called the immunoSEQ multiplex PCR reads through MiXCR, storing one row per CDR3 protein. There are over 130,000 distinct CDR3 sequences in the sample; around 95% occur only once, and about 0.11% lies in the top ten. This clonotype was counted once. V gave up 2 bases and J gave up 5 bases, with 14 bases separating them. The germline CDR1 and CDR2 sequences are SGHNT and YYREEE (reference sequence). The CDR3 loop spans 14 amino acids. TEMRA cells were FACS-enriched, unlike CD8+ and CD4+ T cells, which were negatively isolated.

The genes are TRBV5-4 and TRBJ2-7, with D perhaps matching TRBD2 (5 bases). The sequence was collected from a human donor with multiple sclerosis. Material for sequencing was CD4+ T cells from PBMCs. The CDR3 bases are TGTGCCAGCAGCTTCGGGTTGGAGAGGGACGAGCAGTACTTC. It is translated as CASSFGLERDEQYF.